This is a list of T cell receptor beta chains from one sample in a study of OX40 agonist ivuxolimab in advanced cancers. Sequencing was performed with immunoSEQ multiplex PCR; in TCRdb, only in-frame clones are kept and a portion is missing. In the table there are tens of thousands of clones, about 89% of which are singletons. The sequenced sample was CD4+ or CD8+ T cells sorted from blood, obtained in a trial of the OX40 agonist ivuxolimab. The receptor set was obtained from an adult with an advanced solid tumor such as melanoma, head and neck, liver or kidney cancer. CDR3s include the opening cysteine and the closing phenylalanine or tryptophan. The D gene is left open where the match is weak. Only some rows state a clone size, as once, few, many or a class for expanded clones.

clone_size j_call d_call v_call cdr3_aa cdr3_nt
NA TRBJ1-5 NA TRBV5-6 CASSPWGGLNQPQHF TGTGCCAGCAGCCCCTGGGGAGGGCTTAATCAGCCCCAGCATTTT
once TRBJ2-5 TRBD1 TRBV7-2 CASSLSAPPTGFGETQYF TGTGCCAGCAGCTTAAGTGCCCCCCCGACAGGGTTCGGGGAGACCCAGTACTTC
NA TRBJ2-1 TRBD2 TRBV5-1 CASSWGGAGSYNEQFF TGCGCCAGCAGCTGGGGAGGGGCCGGGTCCTACAATGAGCAGTTCTTC
NA TRBJ2-1 NA TRBV7-9 CASSLLSPGEQFF TGTGCCAGCAGCTTATTATCGCCGGGGGAGCAGTTCTTC
few TRBJ1-2 NA TRBV6-1 CASRYAGPPNYGYTF TGTGCCAGCAGGTACGCGGGGCCTCCTAACTATGGCTACACCTTC
NA TRBJ2-7 TRBD2 TRBV5-1 CASSREPLAARGSEQYF TGCGCCAGCAGCCGAGAACCTCTAGCGGCCCGGGGGAGCGAGCAGTACTTC
NA TRBJ2-1 TRBD1 TRBV27 CAQQGYWGQNQSSYNEQFF TGTGCCCAGCAAGGGTACTGGGGACAGAATCAAAGCTCCTACAATGAGCAGTTCTTC
NA TRBJ1-2 TRBD1 TRBV15 CATSRETGVSGGYTF TGTGCCACCAGCAGAGAAACAGGGGTGTCTGGTGGCTACACCTTC
NA TRBJ1-2 TRBD1 TRBV11-2 CASSLSTGGVNYGYTF TGTGCCAGCAGCTTATCTACAGGGGGGGTAAACTATGGCTACACCTTC
NA TRBJ2-7 NA TRBV7-6 CASSLGGREQYF TGTGCCAGCAGCTTAGGGGGCAGGGAACAGTACTTC
NA TRBJ2-7 TRBD1 TRBV30 CAWSVRRQGGWEQYF TGTGCCTGGAGTGTACGTCGACAGGGGGGCTGGGAGCAGTACTTC
once TRBJ2-1 NA TRBV25-1 CASSVIRGMGEQFF TGTGCCAGCAGTGTGATTAGGGGAATGGGTGAGCAGTTCTTC
NA TRBJ1-1 NA TRBV6-5 CASSYEGRVRYTEAFF TGTGCCAGCAGTTATGAGGGGCGGGTGAGGTACACTGAAGCTTTCTTT
NA TRBJ1-1 TRBD1 TRBV6-4 CASSSRGTGGREAFF TGTGCCAGCAGTTCCAGAGGGACAGGGGGCAGGGAGGCTTTCTTT
NA TRBJ1-2 TRBD1 TRBV18 CASSYGQGGGGYTF TGTGCCAGCTCATACGGACAGGGCGGTGGTGGCTACACCTTC
NA TRBJ2-7 TRBD2 TRBV9 CASSLGLGGGYEQYF TGTGCCAGCAGCTTGGGACTAGGTGGAGGCTACGAGCAGTACTTC
NA TRBJ2-2 TRBD1 TRBV6-5 CAGGQGATGELFF TGTGCCGGAGGACAGGGGGCGACCGGGGAGCTGTTTTTT
NA TRBJ2-6 NA TRBV19 CASTRVGGAGANVLTF TGTGCCAGTACCCGGGTTGGGGGCGCTGGGGCCAACGTCCTGACTTTC
once TRBJ2-3 TRBD2 TRBV7-9 CASSFSAGDGTDTQYF TGTGCCAGCAGCTTTTCCGCGGGAGATGGGACAGATACGCAGTATTTT
NA TRBJ2-3 TRBD2 TRBV7-2 CASSKRAGGREVNRDTQYF TGTGCCAGCAGCAAACGGGCTGGGGGGCGGGAGGTAAACAGGGATACGCAGTATTTT
NA TRBJ2-4 NA TRBV6-5 CASSYSPAKNIQYF TGTGCCAGCAGTTACTCGCCCGCCAAAAACATTCAGTACTTC
NA TRBJ1-1 NA TRBV9 CASSPAVRGEAFF TGTGCCAGCAGCCCCGCCGTGAGGGGTGAAGCTTTCTTT
once TRBJ1-5 TRBD1 TRBV28 CASRETGFQPQHF TGTGCCAGCAGGGAGACAGGGTTTCAGCCCCAGCATTTT
once TRBJ2-7 NA TRBV18 CASSPLHGGQRDEQYF TGTGCCAGCTCACCACTCCACGGGGGGCAGCGGGACGAGCAGTACTTC
NA TRBJ2-3 NA TRBV29-1 CSVASTDTQYF TGCAGCGTTGCATCCACAGATACGCAGTATTTT
NA TRBJ1-1 NA TRBV6-5 CASSYAPAHTEAFF TGTGCCAGCAGTTACGCCCCAGCTCACACTGAAGCTTTCTTT
once TRBJ2-5 TRBD2 TRBV27 CASLFSGIYQETQYF TGTGCCAGTCTGTTTAGCGGGATATACCAAGAGACCCAGTACTTC
NA TRBJ1-4 NA TRBV9 CASSVEMGTNEKLFF TGTGCCAGCAGCGTAGAAATGGGGACTAATGAAAAACTGTTTTTT
NA TRBJ1-1 NA TRBV6-6 CASRNKKAEAFF TGTGCCAGCAGAAACAAGAAAGCTGAAGCTTTCTTT
NA TRBJ2-2 NA TRBV7-2 CASSLEGSGGWAGELFF TGTGCCAGCAGCTTAGAAGGCTCGGGGGGCTGGGCCGGGGAGCTGTTTTTT
NA TRBJ1-2 NA TRBV18 CASSPYSGDYGYTF TGTGCCAGCTCACCCTACTCTGGGGACTATGGCTACACCTTC
NA TRBJ1-5 NA TRBV28 CASASGGLGNQPQHF TGTGCCAGCGCCAGTGGGGGGCTAGGCAATCAGCCCCAGCATTTT
NA TRBJ1-1 TRBD1 TRBV7-8 CASSLLSGGPNTEAFF TGTGCCAGCAGCTTATTGTCAGGGGGCCCGAACACTGAAGCTTTCTTT
NA TRBJ2-7 NA TRBV6-6 CASSGTPYEQYF TGTGCCAGCAGTGGCACCCCCTACGAGCAGTACTTC
NA TRBJ2-7 TRBD1 TRBV5-8 CASSSGQEFYEQYF TGCGCCAGCAGCTCGGGACAGGAATTCTACGAGCAGTACTTC
NA TRBJ2-1 TRBD2 TRBV27 CASSFFPSGGYEQFF TGTGCCAGCAGTTTTTTCCCGTCGGGAGGCTATGAGCAGTTCTTC
NA TRBJ1-3 TRBD1 TRBV5-1 CASSLGGQGNSRSGNTIYF TGCGCCAGCAGCTTGGGGGGACAGGGCAATTCCCGCTCTGGAAACACCATATATTTT
NA TRBJ1-6 NA TRBV27 CASSPTYNSPLHF TGTGCCAGCAGTCCTACGTATAATTCACCCCTCCACTTT
NA TRBJ2-1 TRBD2 TRBV30 CAWSVPWREGNEQFF TGTGCCTGGAGTGTACCATGGCGGGAGGGTAATGAGCAGTTCTTC
NA TRBJ1-1 NA TRBV2 CASESWSGNTEAFF TGTGCCAGCGAAAGTTGGTCCGGGAACACTGAAGCTTTCTTT
NA TRBJ1-5 NA TRBV28 CASTVGIYNQPQHF TGTGCCAGCACGGTAGGAATCTACAATCAGCCCCAGCATTTT